The 26 T cell receptor beta chains below were found in one sample sequenced in a study of blood T cells in healthy people across ages. A second PCR of about 7 to 12 cycles used a sample-barcoded 5' primer and a J-beta primer mix. TCRdb processed the 5' RACE reads anew with MiXCR; each CDR3 protein has one entry. The sample lists about 760,000 distinct CDR3 sequences, around a quarter seen once, with just under 9.5% in the top ten. A further study also used this sample, focusing on T cells of mothers and their children.

Sequences were obtained from blood. These receptors were taken from a boy aged 5-17 years in good health.

This clonotype has just a few counts. The chain employs TRBV7-3 and TRBJ1-2, with D possibly matching TRBD1 (5 bases). V lost 5 bases and J lost 8, with 12 bases in between. The length of the CDR3 is 12 residues. Germline CDR1 is SGHTA and CDR2 is FQGTGA. CDR3 nucleotides: TGTGCCAGCAGCCCGACCAGGGTCGGCTACACCTTC. It specifies CASSPTRVGYTF. Together with reference TRBV7-3 and TRBJ1-2, the CDR3 gives the full variable domain: GAGVSQTPSNKVTEKGKYVELRCDPISGHTALYWYRQSLGQGPEFLIYFQGTGAADDSGLPNDRFFAVRPEGSVSTLKIQRTERGDSAVYLCASSPTRVGYTFGSGTRLTVV.

V usage is TRBV20-1 and J usage is TRBJ2-7, with 7 nucleotides matching TRBD1. With 5 bases clipped from V and 0 bases from J, the junction kept 7 bases outside the gene matches. Germline CDR1 and CDR2: DFQATT and SNEGSKA (reference sequence). The CDR3 runs 14 residues. CDR3 protein: CSALGTASSYEQYF. CDR3 DNA sequence: TGCAGTGCTTTAGGGACAGCTAGCTCCTACGAGCAGTACTTC.

This clonotype is a singleton in its sample. V and J are TRBV27 and TRBJ2-1; D is perhaps TRBD2 (6 bases). Gene TRBJ2-7 matches the end of the DNA better, so the J call may be wrong. The germline CDR1 and CDR2 sequences are MNHEY and SMNVEV (reference sequence). This CDR3 is built from 16 residues. As DNA, the CDR3 is TGTGCCAGCAGTCTAAATAGCGGCCTAATCCCCTACGAGCAGTACTTC. Protein: CASSLNSGLIPYEQYF.

The rearrangement joins TRBV3-1 to TRBJ2-5, with D possibly matching TRBD2 (6 bases). V gave up 8 bases and J gave up 4 bases, with 11 bases separating them. There are 12 residues in the CDR3. From germline, CDR1 is LGHDT and CDR2 YNNKEL (reference sequence). The CDR3 reads CASGRRGETQYF. The CDR3 nucleotides read TGTGCCAGCGGACGGAGGGGAGAGACCCAGTACTTC.

In this sample, this clonotype turned up a few times. This chain links TRBV7-6 with TRBJ2-5; 7 bases agree with TRBD2. The CDR3 spans 13 residues. The V gene's germline CDR1 is SGHVS and CDR2 FNYEAQ. The ends lost 5 bases at V and 7 bases at J; junction bases unmatched: 7. The CDR3 DNA sequence: TGTGCCAGCAGCCGCTATGGGAGGGGGACCCAGTACTTC. Protein: CASSRYGRGTQYF. Full variable domain (remainder filled in from reference TRBV7-6 and TRBJ2-5): GAGVSQSPRYKVTKRGQDVALRCDPISGHVSLYWYRQALGQGPEFLTYFNYEAQQDKSGLPNDRFSAERPEGSISTLTIQRTEQRDSAMYRCASSRYGRGTQYFGPGTRLLVL.

A word on this clonotype: At one end, the junction sequence differs from germline, possibly due to a read error. The rearrangement links TRBV5-4 to TRBJ2-1, with D unresolved. CDR1 SGHNT and CDR2 YYREEE come from the germline V gene (reference sequence). The CDR3 runs to 15 residues. The DNA for the CDR3 is TGTGCCAGCAGCTTGCCGGAAAGCTCCTACAATGATCAGTTCTTC. Its translation is CASSLPESSYNDQFF. The variable domain in full, with the rest retrieved from reference TRBV5-4 and TRBJ2-1, is ETGVTQSPTHLIKTRGQQVTLRCSSQSGHNTVSWYQQALGQGPQFIFQYYREEENGRGNFPPRFSGLQFPNYSSELNVNALELDDSALYLCASSLPESSYNDQFFGPGTRLTVL.

Ten or more counts support this clonotype. The chain recombines TRBV20-1 with TRBJ2-7; D gene ambiguous. Between the trimmed V and J ends, which lost 1 base and 2 bases, there was a span of 12 bases. Germline-derived CDR1 and CDR2 are DFQATT and SNEGSKA (reference sequence). The CDR3 length is 14 residues. The CDR3 loop reads CSARGARRAYEQYF. For the CDR3, the DNA is TGCAGTGCTAGAGGGGCCCGACGCGCCTACGAGCAGTACTTC.

V and J are TRBV7-9 and TRBJ2-5, with D perhaps TRBD1 (6 bases). The tail of the sequence fits TRBJ2-1 better, so the J call may be wrong. Per the germline V gene, CDR1 is SEHNR and CDR2 is FQNEAQ (reference sequence). The CDR3 is 13 residues long. The chain's CDR3 is CASSPTGSNEQFF. In DNA, the CDR3 is TGTGCCAGCAGCCCAACAGGGTCCAATGAGCAGTTCTTC.

This clonotype has a handful of counts. The chain uses TRBV24-1 and TRBJ2-3; D possibly corresponds to TRBD2 (5 bases). V was pared by 3 bases and J by 6 bases, with 9 bases between. The germline V gene encodes CDR1 KGHDR and CDR2 SFDVKD. This CDR3 has 13 amino acids. CDR3 sequence: CATSDPGTDTQYF. The CDR3 nucleotides read TGTGCCACCAGTGATCCGGGAACGGATACGCAGTATTTT.

This clonotype was counted at least ten times. The V and J genes are TRBV21-1 and TRBJ2-5; no DNA check was done on the table's D call, TRBD1. TRBV21-1 represents a pseudogene. CDR3 length: 15 amino acids. The CDR3: CASSLEVGTDETQYF. CDR3 nucleotides: TGTGCCAGCAGCCTTGAAGTAGGGACAGACGAGACCCAGTACTTC.

The CDR3 is CASSWTSGGAYQETQYF. The CDR3 DNA follows: TGTGCCAGCAGCTGGACTAGCGGGGGGGCGTACCAAGAGACCCAGTACTTC. This chain uses TRBV6-1 with TRBJ2-5, with 15 bases matching TRBD2. The CDR3 loop spans 17 amino acids. Germline V CDR1 and CDR2: MNHNS, SASEGT. V was clipped by 6 bases and J by 0 bases; unmatched bases: 5.

V gene TRBV6-2 or TRBV6-3 combines with J gene TRBJ1-2, with a possible D match to TRBD1 (5 bases). This CDR3 has 17 residues. The V end lost 2 bases, the J end lost 4 bases, and 20 bases lay between the germline ends. The germline CDR1 and CDR2 sequences are MNHEY and SVGEGT. The CDR3 loop reads CASSYDDSYVASYGYTF. CDR3 nucleotides: TGTGCCAGCAGTTACGACGACAGCTACGTAGCTAGCTATGGCTACACCTTC.

This clonotype showed up just a few times. The chain couples TRBV7-9 to TRBJ2-7; perhaps TRBD2 as D (5 bases). The germline gives CDR1 SEHNR, CDR2 FQNEAQ (reference sequence). Trimming shortened V by 5 bases and J by 7 bases, and 12 bases separated the two germline ends. This CDR3 contains 12 residues. CDR3 DNA sequence: TGTGCCAGCAGCCTCGGGAACACGGAGCAGTACTTC. As protein: CASSLGNTEQYF.

This clonotype was observed a few times. This rearrangement joins TRBV14 to TRBJ2-3; D is ambiguous. This CDR3 spans 11 amino acids. Trimming shortened V by 3 bases and J by 6 bases, and 4 bases separated the two germline ends. Germline V CDR1 and CDR2: SGHDN, FVKESK. CDR3 coding DNA: TGTGCCAGCAGCCACGTGGATACGCAGTATTTT. This codes for CASSHVDTQYF.

V is TRBV29-1 and J is TRBJ2-5, with 8 bases fitting TRBD2. Near its end, the DNA agrees better with TRBJ2-1, so the J call may be wrong. Germline CDR1 is SQVTM and CDR2 is ANQGSEA. The length of the CDR3 is 16 residues. The DNA of the CDR3 is TGCAGCGCTGGCCTACTACTAGCGGTGTCTCGGAATGAGCAGTTCTTC. It is translated as CSAGLLLAVSRNEQFF.

This clonotype has only a few counts. The chain joins TRBV6-5 to TRBJ2-5, with D possibly matching TRBD1 (7 bases). Germline CDR1 and CDR2: MNHEY and SVGAGI. Deletions cut 2 bases from V and 5 bases from J, with 12 bases between. The CDR3 length is 14 residues. The CDR3 reads CASSYAGQLETQYF. Written as DNA, the CDR3 is TGTGCCAGCAGTTACGCGGGACAGTTGGAGACCCAGTACTTC.

The V gene is TRBV28, the J gene TRBJ2-5; 7 nucleotides agree with TRBD1. The DNA matches TRBJ2-7 better at its end, which makes the J call doubtful. The CDR3 is 15 residues long. Germline V gene sequence: CDR1 MDHEN, CDR2 SYDVKM. The CDR3 nucleotides are TGTGCCAGCAGTACCCACACCAGGGACAGCTACGAGCAGTACTTC. Translated, it gives CASSTHTRDSYEQYF.

This chain links TRBV20-1 with TRBJ2-5; D is ambiguous. The CDR3 is made up of 11 amino acids. Germline lookup yields CDR1 DFQATT and CDR2 SNEGSKA (reference sequence). CDR3 loop: CTVEYQETQYF. The CDR3, as DNA: TGCACAGTGGAGTACCAAGAGACCCAGTACTTC.

The table lists this clonotype with a few counts. The rearrangement joins TRBV7-2 to TRBJ2-1; TRBD2 might be the D (6 bases). The CDR3 contains 16 residues. V lost 5 bases, J lost 2 bases, and 16 bases lay in between. Germline CDR1 and CDR2: SGHTA and FQGNSA. In DNA form, the CDR3 reads TGTGCCAGCAGCCCGGACGCCGGGAGCCCCTACAATGAGCAGTTCTTC. Protein product: CASSPDAGSPYNEQFF.

The chain uses TRBV27 and TRBJ2-3; no reliable D call. Deletions cut 6 bases from V and 6 bases from J, with 13 bases between. Germline CDR1 reads MNHEY; CDR2 reads SMNVEV (reference sequence). The CDR3 loop spans 13 amino acids. In DNA form, the CDR3 reads TGTGCCAGCAGGCTCCGAATGTGGGATACGCAGTATTTT. Translated: CASRLRMWDTQYF.

The table lists this clonotype with a few counts. The chain is built from TRBV6-5 and TRBJ2-1; D is undetermined. The CDR3 consists of 14 residues. V was pared by 6 bases and J by 4 bases, with 13 bases between. Germline V lookup: CDR1 MNHEY, CDR2 SVGAGI. CDR3 DNA: TGTGCCAGCAGCAGAGGACCCGTATACAATGAGCAGTTCTTC. Its protein is CASSRGPVYNEQFF.

This clonotype was seen more than once but under ten times. The chain links TRBV7-9 to TRBJ2-1; 12 nucleotides match TRBD1. Per the germline V gene, CDR1 is SEHNR and CDR2 is FQNEAQ (reference sequence). The V gene end was trimmed by 3 bases and the J gene end by 3 bases; junction bases not matched to a gene: 9. This CDR3 spans 18 amino acids. CDR3 DNA: TGTGCCAGCAGCTTGGGACAGGGGGCCAGGCGCATCTACAATGAGCAGTTCTTC. Translating gives CASSLGQGARRIYNEQFF.

The chain is built from TRBV6-6 and TRBJ1-1; D is perhaps TRBD1 (5 bases). The V gene lost 5 bases and the J gene lost 5 bases, with 15 bases spanning the gap. The CDR3 consists of 14 residues. Germline CDR1 is MNHNY and CDR2 is SVGAGI (reference sequence). The CDR3 DNA reads TGTGCCAGCAGTCGCTACTCGGGGGGTACTGAAGCTTTCTTT. This translates into CASSRYSGGTEAFF.

This clonotype appeared a few times. This sequence joins TRBV20-1 and TRBJ2-5; D might be TRBD2 (6 bases). Gene TRBJ2-7 matches the end of the DNA better, so the J call may be wrong. CDR1 and CDR2 (germline): DFQATT, SNEGSKA (reference sequence). The CDR3 contains 17 residues. The CDR3 reads CSARGHLRDTSLYEQYF. CDR3 sequence (DNA): TGCAGTGCTAGAGGGCATCTCCGGGATACTAGCTTGTACGAGCAGTACTTC.

The chain joins TRBV29-1 to TRBJ2-3; D is possibly TRBD2 (6 bases). From germline, CDR1 is SQVTM and CDR2 ANQGSEA. V lost 1 base and J lost 1, with 15 bases in between. This CDR3 has 16 residues. The CDR3 DNA reads TGCAGCGTTGAAGGGCGGAGGGGACGAGGCACAGATACGCAGTATTTT. This encodes CSVEGRRGRGTDTQYF.

The V and J genes are TRBV25-1 and TRBJ2-1; possibly TRBD1 or TRBD2 for D (5 bases each). Matching the DNA end better, TRBJ2-5 makes the J call doubtful. The CDR3 has 15 amino acids. Germline CDR1 reads MGHDK; CDR2 reads SYGVNS. The CDR3: CASSDLRQGPETQYF. In DNA, the CDR3 is TGTGCCAGCAGTGATTTAAGGCAGGGACCTGAGACCCAGTACTTC.